The 20 T cell receptor beta chains below come from one sample, sequenced in a study of vaccination and CD4 T cells after COVID-19. Oncomine TCR Beta short-read sequencing was applied to DNA from cultured CD4+ T cells. TCRdb independently ran MiXCR on the PCR reads; one entry per CDR3 protein. The data contain 8,000 to 9,500 distinct CDR3 sequences, 45% of them singletons. For these receptors, no antigen is known. Treatment meaning: approximately nine-day PBMC culture with coronavirus spike peptide pools or control peptides (ViraFEST assay). The unexposed donor provided CD4+ T cells, which were taken before the COVID-19 pandemic (2011-2018). The material sequenced was CD4+ T cells from blood, cultured in vitro. These receptors came from a human donor in good health.

This clonotype was picked up one time. The gene calls are TRBV11-2 and TRBJ2-7; 11 positions agree with TRBD2. This CDR3 is 18 amino acids long. Germline CDR1 reads SGHAT; CDR2 reads FQNNGV. V lost 0 bases to trimming and J lost 0 bases; unmatched junction nucleotides: 7. CDR3 amino acids: CASSLDLAGGSSSYEQYF. CDR3 bases: TGTGCCAGCAGCTTAGATCTAGCGGGAGGATCGAGCTCCTACGAGCAGTACTTC.

This chain links TRBV5-4 with TRBJ1-6; D remains ambiguous. Between the trimmed V and J ends, which lost 2 bases and 6 bases, there was a span of 9 bases. The CDR3 loop spans 14 amino acids. Per germline, CDR1 SGHNT and CDR2 YYREEE (reference sequence). CDR3 nucleotide sequence: TGTGCCAGCAGCTTAAGGCATGGTAATTCACCCCTCCACTTT. Its translation is CASSLRHGNSPLHF.

This clonotype was observed a few times. The chain combines TRBV27 with TRBJ2-2, with 9 bases matching TRBD1. V shed 6 bases, J shed 2 bases, and the junction held 4 bases outside the gene matches. Germline lookup yields CDR1 MNHEY and CDR2 SMNVEV (reference sequence). The CDR3 runs to 15 residues. In DNA form, the CDR3 reads TGTGCCAGCAGGATTACAGGGGGCAACACCGGGGAGCTGTTTTTT. As protein: CASRITGGNTGELFF.

This chain's CDR3 is CASSLEAWGRGYYNSPLHF. CDR3 sequence (DNA): TGTGCCAGCAGTTTAGAAGCATGGGGGCGGGGATACTATAATTCACCCCTCCACTTT. This sequence joins TRBV12-3 or TRBV12-4 and TRBJ1-6, with D perhaps TRBD1 (6 bases). The CDR3 consists of 19 residues. Trimming left V 1 base short and J 3 bases short, with 19 bases between.

This sequence joins TRBV19 and TRBJ1-4; no firm D call. CDR3 length: 13 residues. CDR1 and CDR2 (germline): LNHDA, SQIVND (reference sequence). V lost 6 bases to trimming and J lost 3 bases, with 8 bases between them. This chain's CDR3 is CASRHGANEKLFF. Here the CDR3 DNA reads TGTGCCAGTAGACACGGGGCTAATGAAAAACTGTTTTTT.

This clonotype was seen only a few times. V gene TRBV10-3 combines with J gene TRBJ1-2, with 7 bases lining up with TRBD1. V lost 8 bases to trimming and J lost 3 bases; unmatched junction nucleotides: 6. CDR1 is ENHRY, CDR2 SYGVKD, per germline. There are 13 residues in the CDR3. The CDR3 loop is CAIAGGGYYGYTF. Here the CDR3 DNA reads TGTGCCATCGCAGGGGGAGGATACTATGGCTACACCTTC.

This clonotype was seen a handful of times. The chain uses TRBV15 and TRBJ2-7; 9 bases are shared with TRBD1. Germline CDR1 is LNHNV and CDR2 is YYDKDF (reference sequence). This CDR3 is built from 13 residues. Trimming cost V 8 bases and J 2 bases; bases outside gene matches: 4. CDR3 loop: CATGTGSPYEQYF. In nucleotides, the CDR3 is TGTGCCACCGGGACAGGGTCCCCCTACGAGCAGTACTTC.

This clonotype was observed a handful of times. The chain carries TRBV2 and TRBJ2-5; D tentatively fits TRBD1 or TRBD2 (5 bases each). CDR3 size: 12 residues. Per germline, CDR1 SNHLY and CDR2 FYNNEI. The V and J ends lost 6 bases and 5 bases respectively, with 10 bases between them. DNA of the CDR3: TGTGCCAGCAGGAGGGGTGGGGAGACCCAGTACTTC. It codes for CASRRGGETQYF.

The gene calls are TRBV5-4 and TRBJ1-2, with 10 bases identical to TRBD1. V trimming: 5 bases; J trimming: 0 bases; junction bases outside the gene matches: 7. CDR3 length: 16 residues. Germline CDR1 is SGHNT and CDR2 is YYREEE (reference sequence). CDR3 nucleotide sequence: TGTGCCAGCAGGAAGACAGGGGGCGACTCTAACTATGGCTACACCTTC. Translated: CASRKTGGDSNYGYTF.

V is TRBV7-2 and J is TRBJ1-6; D is ambiguous. The length of the CDR3 is 13 residues. Germline-derived CDR1 and CDR2 are SGHTA and FQGNSA. V lost 0 bases to trimming and J lost 11 bases, with 8 bases between them. CDR3 amino acids: CASSLAAFTPLHF. DNA for the CDR3: TGTGCCAGCAGCTTAGCTGCCTTTACACCCCTCCACTTT.

The genes are TRBV7-9 and TRBJ1-5, with D possibly being TRBD1 (5 bases). The CDR3 has 17 amino acids. Germline values: CDR1 SEHNR, CDR2 FQNEAQ (reference sequence). V was pared by 1 base and J by 2 bases, with 15 bases between. The DNA for the CDR3 is TGTGCCAGCAGCTTAGAGGGTACAGGAGTCCGCAATCAGCCCCAGCATTTT. Its translation: CASSLEGTGVRNQPQHF.

This clonotype has more than one count but fewer than ten. The chain carries TRBV7-2 and TRBJ2-7; D not certain. Per the germline V gene, CDR1 is SGHTA and CDR2 is FQGNSA. Trimming pared 5 bases from V and 4 bases from J, leaving 27 bases between. CDR3 length equals 18 residues. CDR3 in amino acids: CASSQLGVGKLIIYEQYF. The CDR3 DNA sequence: TGTGCCAGCAGCCAGCTCGGAGTAGGGAAACTAATTATTTACGAGCAGTACTTC.

V usage is TRBV6-2 or TRBV6-3 and J usage is TRBJ1-1; D may be TRBD1 (6 bases). V was trimmed by 6 bases and J by 0 bases, leaving 8 bases between them. Per the germline V gene, CDR1 is MNHEY and CDR2 is SVGEGT. The CDR3 totals 13 residues. This chain's CDR3 is CASRQGLNTEAFF. DNA of the CDR3: TGTGCCAGCAGGCAGGGGTTGAACACTGAAGCTTTCTTT.

This clonotype was seen more than once but under ten times. The rearrangement joins TRBV20-1 to TRBJ2-7; 11 bases line up with TRBD2. CDR1 and CDR2 from the germline V gene are DFQATT and SNEGSKA (reference sequence). V gave up 4 bases and J gave up 3 bases; unmatched junction bases: 8. This CDR3 is 15 amino acids long. The CDR3 here is CSAIALAGAIYEQYF. Here the CDR3 DNA reads TGCAGTGCTATAGCACTAGCGGGAGCCATCTACGAGCAGTACTTC.

The V gene is TRBV9, the J gene TRBJ1-1, with D unresolved. V gave up 1 base and J gave up 1 base, with 14 bases separating them. CDR3 size: 16 residues. The germline gives CDR1 SGDLS, CDR2 YYNGEE. The CDR3 spells CASSVWAADQNTEAFF. The CDR3 nucleotides read TGTGCCAGCAGCGTATGGGCGGCAGACCAGAACACTGAAGCTTTCTTT.

The CDR3 is CASSQEGPRSEQYF. The CDR3 DNA follows: TGTGCCAGCAGCCAAGAGGGACCCCGATCGGAGCAGTACTTC. The rearrangement links TRBV4-2 to TRBJ2-7; perhaps D is TRBD1 or TRBD2 (5 bases each). This CDR3 has 14 residues. Between the trimmed V and J ends, which lost 0 bases and 7 bases, there was a span of 13 bases. Germline CDR1 and CDR2: LGHNA and YNFKEQ.

The CDR3 DNA reads TGTGCCAGCAGTGCGGCGGGAGGGCCAGCGGGTGAGCAGTTCTTC. Its translation is CASSAAGGPAGEQFF. The chain carries TRBV25-1 and TRBJ2-1; 9 bases map to TRBD2. With V trimmed by 4 bases and J by 9 bases, 10 bases remained unmatched. This CDR3 comprises 15 residues. Germline V gene data show CDR1 as MGHDK and CDR2 as SYGVNS.

Comment on this clonotype: The junction departs from the called germline gene at one end, perhaps through a read error. This rearrangement joins TRBV7-9 to TRBJ1-1; TRBD1 might be the D (6 bases). CDR3 size: 13 residues. Looked up from germline, CDR1 is SEHNR and CDR2 is FQNEAQ (reference sequence). The CDR3 region has the DNA TGCGCCAGCAGCAGGACAGAGTCGACTGAAGCTTTCTTT. This codes for CASSRTESTEAFF.

With respect to this clonotype: One junction end does not reproduce the germline sequence, and a read error may be involved. This rearrangement joins TRBV12-3 or TRBV12-4 to TRBJ1-5; D remains ambiguous. This CDR3 is 13 amino acids long. CDR3 residues: CASRLGSNQPQHF. CDR3 nucleotide sequence: TGTGCCAGCCGTTTGGGGAGCAATCAGCCCCAGCATTTT.

This rearrangement joins TRBV20-1 to TRBJ1-5, with D unclear. V was clipped by 3 bases and J by 3 bases, with 12 bases between them. Germline V CDR1 and CDR2: DFQATT, SNEGSKA (reference sequence). The CDR3 runs to 14 residues. Written as DNA, the CDR3 is TGCAGTGCTAGGGTTGCAAAGAACAATCAGCCCCAGCATTTT. It specifies CSARVAKNNQPQHF.